The 18 T cell receptor beta chains listed next were all sequenced from one sample in a study of shared clonotypes between healthy human individuals. The repertoire was sequenced with immunoSEQ multiplex PCR; TCRdb's copy has only in-frame clones and lacks some. The data show around 2.1 million clones, 85% to 95% seen once. Only CD45RO-negative cells positively selected for CCR7 counted as naive CD8 cells, so terminally differentiated effector memory CD45RA+ cells were excluded. The specimen was naive CD8+ T cells from PBMCs. The receptors were sampled from a man aged 18 to 29 in good health. Some clones in this sample may be carry-over from other donors' samples.

The chain employs TRBV19 and TRBJ1-2; D is undetermined. CDR1 is LNHDA, CDR2 SQIVND, per germline (reference sequence). The CDR3 totals 15 residues. V lost 0 bases, J lost 8 bases, and 16 bases lay in between. DNA of the CDR3: TGTGCCAGTAGTATAGATCATCGGGGTGAGGACGGCTACACCTTC. Residues: CASSIDHRGEDGYTF. The full variable domain, completed using reference TRBV19 and TRBJ1-2, is DGGITQSPKYLFRKEGQNVTLSCEQNLNHDAMYWYRQDPGQGLRLIYYSQIVNDFQKGDIAEGYSVSREKKESFPLTVTSAQKNPTAFYLCASSIDHRGEDGYTFGSGTRLTVV.

This chain links TRBV28 with TRBJ2-1; TRBD2 matches 9 bases. The germline V gene encodes CDR1 MDHEN and CDR2 SYDVKM. There are 16 residues in the CDR3. V trimming: 4 bases; J trimming: 3 bases; junction bases outside the gene matches: 7. The CDR3 here is CASSSVAGVIYNEQFF. DNA of the CDR3: TGTGCCAGCAGTTCCGTAGCGGGAGTGATCTACAATGAGCAGTTCTTC.

The chain carries TRBV27 and TRBJ2-7; 13 nucleotides align to TRBD2. The germline gives CDR1 MNHEY, CDR2 SMNVEV (reference sequence). The CDR3 consists of 15 residues. The V and J ends lost 5 bases and 2 bases, in that order; junction bases with no gene match: 3. The CDR3 DNA follows: TGTGCCAGCAGTCGAGGGACTAGCGGGACCTACGAGCAGTACTTC. Its protein product is CASSRGTSGTYEQYF.

The J gene is TRBJ2-2, the V gene TRBV2; the match to TRBD2 covers 11 bases. V gave up 4 bases and J gave up 4 bases; unmatched junction bases: 2. Germline CDR1 is SNHLY and CDR2 is FYNNEI. The CDR3 spans 15 residues. The CDR3 region has the DNA TGTGCCAGCAGTGTTAGCGGGAGGGGCACCGGGGAGCTGTTTTTT. It encodes CASSVSGRGTGELFF.

The J gene is TRBJ1-2, the V gene TRBV6-5; D is ambiguous. Germline CDR1 MNHEY, CDR2 SVGAGI. Trimming stripped 2 bases from V and 8 bases from J, with 12 bases between. This CDR3 comprises 13 residues. The CDR3 reads CASSYAEGEGYTF. The DNA of the CDR3 is TGTGCCAGCAGTTACGCCGAGGGAGAGGGCTACACCTTC.

V usage is TRBV7-9 and J usage is TRBJ1-2; 8 bases are shared with TRBD1. Germline lookup yields CDR1 SEHNR and CDR2 FQNEAQ (reference sequence). This CDR3 is 15 amino acids long. With V trimmed by 4 bases and J by 6 bases, 10 bases remained unmatched. The CDR3 is CASSYPGQGPDGYTF. In DNA, the CDR3 is TGTGCCAGCAGCTACCCTGGACAGGGACCGGATGGCTACACCTTC.

This chain connects TRBV11-2 to TRBJ2-2; D may be TRBD1 (6 bases). CDR1 is SGHAT and CDR2 is FQNNGV in the germline V gene. V lost 3 bases and J lost 9, with 14 bases in between. The CDR3 totals 14 residues. In DNA, the CDR3 is TGTGCCAGCAGCTTTGCAGGGGTCTATCGGGAGCTGTTTTTT. Translating gives CASSFAGVYRELFF.

The J gene is TRBJ2-3, the V gene TRBV10-3, with TRBD2 matching over 8 bases. CDR3 length equals 16 residues. V shed 4 bases and J 0 bases; nucleotides not matched to a gene: 6. CDR1 is ENHRY and CDR2 is SYGVKD in the germline V gene. DNA of the CDR3: TGTGCCATCAGTGGCACTAGCGGCCCTAGCACAGATACGCAGTATTTT. Protein product: CAISGTSGPSTDTQYF.

The chain is built from TRBV7-3 and TRBJ1-1; TRBD1 is a possible D gene (5 bases). V lost 8 bases and J 6 bases, leaving 16 bases between the germline ends. Germline CDR1 reads SGHTA; CDR2 reads FQGTGA. This CDR3 is 13 amino acids long. CDR3 coding DNA: TGTGCCAGCTTAACGGGTAGGGGAGCTGAAGCTTTCTTT. Amino acids: CASLTGRGAEAFF.

Concerning this clone itself: Other DNA sequences in this specimen translate into the identical CDR3. The chain carries TRBV11-2 and TRBJ2-2; no definite D call. The V end was cut by 5 bases, the J end by 5 bases, with 3 bases between. CDR1 SGHAT and CDR2 FQNNGV come from the germline V gene. This CDR3 has 11 amino acids. The CDR3 region is CASSPTGELFF. The CDR3 DNA reads TGTGCCAGCAGCCCTACCGGGGAGCTGTTTTTT. Complete variable domain (other parts from reference TRBV11-2 and TRBJ2-2): EAGVAQSPRYKIIEKRQSVAFWCNPISGHATLYWYQQILGQGPKLLIQFQNNGVVDDSQLPKDRFSAERLKGVDSTLKIQPAKLEDSAVYLCASSPTGELFFGEGSRLTVL.

The rearrangement uses TRBV27 and TRBJ2-2; D remains unclear. The CDR3 has 14 amino acids. The germline gives CDR1 MNHEY, CDR2 SMNVEV (reference sequence). V lost 7 bases, J lost 5 bases, and 14 bases lay in between. The CDR3 is CASTVVGSTGELFF. CDR3 in DNA: TGTGCCAGCACAGTGGTTGGATCGACCGGGGAGCTGTTTTTT.

This clone occurred once. The chain uses TRBV7-3 and TRBJ2-6, with D possibly TRBD2 on 5 matching bases. V was shortened by 5 bases and J by 0 bases, with 14 bases between the two germline ends. The CDR3 is 17 amino acids. CDR1 is SGHTA and CDR2 is FQGTGA in the germline V gene. The CDR3 region has the DNA TGTGCCAGCAGCCCACGAGGCGGGTCCTCTGGGGCCAACGTCCTGACTTTC. Protein sequence: CASSPRGGSSGANVLTF.

This chain's CDR3 is CASSLATSYEQYF. The CDR3 DNA is TGTGCCAGCAGCTTGGCCACCTCCTACGAGCAGTACTTC. V gene TRBV7-8 combines with J gene TRBJ2-7; the D is unclear. This CDR3 has 13 residues. Per germline, CDR1 SGHVS and CDR2 FQNEAQ. V lost 3 bases to trimming and J lost 0 bases, with 6 bases between them.

The chain combines TRBV6-1 with TRBJ2-1; perhaps TRBD2 as D (6 bases). Deletions cut 6 bases from V and 4 bases from J, with 10 bases between. CDR1 is MNHNS and CDR2 is SASEGT in the germline V gene. CDR3 length equals 13 residues. Here the CDR3 reads CASRGGPYNEQFF. CDR3 nucleotide sequence: TGTGCCAGCAGGGGGGGACCGTACAATGAGCAGTTCTTC.

The V gene is TRBV4-1, the J gene TRBJ1-5, with 9 positions matching TRBD1. The V gene end was trimmed by 4 bases and the J gene end by 2 bases; junction bases not matched to a gene: 9. The CDR3 has 17 residues. The germline gives CDR1 MGHRA, CDR2 YSYEKL. The CDR3 loop reads CASSPSKTGGGNQPQHF. The CDR3, as DNA: TGCGCCAGCAGCCCCTCCAAGACAGGGGGAGGCAATCAGCCCCAGCATTTT.

A single count supports this clone. V and J are TRBV28 and TRBJ2-7; TRBD2 aligns across 11 bases. Losses at the gene ends were 3 bases for V and 5 bases for J; bases not matched to a gene: 3. CDR1 MDHEN and CDR2 SYDVKM come from the germline V gene. The CDR3 length is 14 residues. CDR3 DNA: TGTGCCAGCAGTTTCTTGACTAGCGGGGACGAGCAGTACTTC. It codes for CASSFLTSGDEQYF.

V and J are TRBV11-2 and TRBJ2-7; D gene uncertain. Germline values: CDR1 SGHAT, CDR2 FQNNGV. The CDR3 length is 15 residues. Trimming left V 5 bases short and J 3 bases short, with 17 bases between. The DNA for the CDR3 is TGTGCCAGCAGCCTATCCCCGTACGGTTACTACGAGCAGTACTTC. Protein: CASSLSPYGYYEQYF. The whole variable domain, remainder taken from reference TRBV11-2 and TRBJ2-7, is EAGVAQSPRYKIIEKRQSVAFWCNPISGHATLYWYQQILGQGPKLLIQFQNNGVVDDSQLPKDRFSAERLKGVDSTLKIQPAKLEDSAVYLCASSLSPYGYYEQYFGPGTRLTVT.

This rearrangement joins TRBV9 to TRBJ2-2; D could derive from TRBD1 or TRBD2 (5 bases each). Per the germline V gene, CDR1 is SGDLS and CDR2 is YYNGEE. The CDR3 contains 15 residues. V shed 0 bases and J shed 4 bases, with 10 bases lying between them. The CDR3 spells CASSVGGDPTGELFF. The CDR3 DNA follows: TGTGCCAGCAGCGTAGGAGGGGACCCCACCGGGGAGCTGTTTTTT.